This T cell receptor beta chain was sequenced during a study of shared clonotypes between healthy human individuals. Overall study findings and caveats: The genetic and exposure-history diversity represented was limited by few donors. Naive CD4 clonotypes were shared across several donors at about 5%.

TCRdb's copy holds only in-frame clones and misses some; the assay was immunoSEQ multiplex PCR. This table has some 660,000 clones, around 73% appearing once. There were only Caucasian adults among the donors, and all lived in Nashville, Tennessee. Remarks on this clone: Its antigen remains unknown. The identical CDR3 is also encoded by other nucleotide sequences in the sample.

V gave up 6 bases and J gave up 0 bases, with 13 bases separating them. Per germline, CDR1 SQVTM and CDR2 ANQGSEA. The CDR3 extends over 14 amino acids. The chain joins TRBV29-1 to TRBJ2-3; TRBD2 might be the D (6 bases). The sample was memory CD4+ T cells sorted from blood. Subset of the sample: CD45RA-negative fraction. This TCR came from a woman in her 30s in good health. The CDR3 bases are TGCAGCGTCGCCCCGGGGACTAGCACAGATACGCAGTATTTT. It translates to CSVAPGTSTDTQYF.